This entry concerns a single T cell receptor beta chain. Its antigen is currently not known. No clone much larger than this one lies a single base away; base qualities are absent. TCRbeta CDR3 regions were amplified from genomic DNA by means of the immunoSEQ Assay, a bias-controlled multiplex PCR. Regarding the original processing steps: Within the assay, amplification of reference gene primers was used to estimate how many nucleated cells each sample contained. To quantify the absolute abundance of each unique TCRbeta CDR3 rearrangement, sequence reads were collapsed and filtered. For each sample, productive Simpson clonality was calculated as the square root of Simpson's diversity index over productive rearrangements. TCRdb's version of the immuneACCESS table is confined to in-frame rearrangements and falls short of the full clone set. An unresolved V gene accounts for under half of the shortfall where checked; the remainder is of unknown origin. V and J calls plus clone size are reproduced from that table; the DNA served to infer D and trimming. This sample is represented by more than 45,000 clones; less than 95% of them were singletons. The biggest ten clones account for 3.1% of the sample.

These data are taken from a study of blood T cell repertoires in COVID-19 (TCRdb year 2020). In the study overall: Collaborator samples came from the United States, Italy and Spain and covered acute and convalescent phases of COVID-19. Nearly every sample came with metadata listing a de-identified subject ID, COVID-19 status, age in years and sex. The repertoires were released in a freely available public database meant as a resource for research on the immune response to SARS-CoV-2. Samples came from the ongoing ImmuneRACE study (first 160 participants) plus 1,254 subjects from 6 global collaborators. The material from the prospective study consisted of cDNA or gDNA derived from T cells, B-cell-depleted T cells, or PBMCs. The dataset comprised deeply sampled blood TCRbeta repertoires from subjects exposed to, actively infected with, or recovered from COVID-19. HLA class I and class II types, where available, came from metadata supplied by the sample provider rather than from assay-based typing.

V has 4 bases trimmed and J has 3 bases trimmed; junction bases matching no gene number 8. Based on the germline V gene, the CDR1 and CDR2 sequences are SGHDT and YYEEEE. The CDR3 numbers 15 residues from cysteine through phenylalanine. CDR3 DNA only is kept here, 45 bases in frame from base 1. What the study reported, not specific to this receptor: The amount of clinical and demographic metadata varied by source and participant and was provided uncurated.

Whole blood was collected in K2EDTA tubes by collaborating institutions according to the institutions' own protocols. For TCRbeta analysis, collaborators shipped samples in one of three forms: frozen whole blood, isolated PBMCs, or DNA extracted from either of those sample types. The TCR comes from a human donor in a cohort sampled during active COVID-19. The rearrangement combines TRBV5-6 with TRBJ2-3; TRBD1 agrees with 7 junctional bases. What was sequenced was peripheral blood. The CDR3 protein sequence reads: CASSRRDSRTDTQYF. Here is the DNA: TGTGCCAGCAGCCGCAGGGACAGCAGGACAGATACGCAGTATTTT.